Below, one T cell receptor beta chain is given with its context. Antigen unknown. Each molecule of TCR cDNA was tagged with one unique molecular identifier. TCRdb ran MiXCR on the 5' RACE reads and lists one entry per CDR3 protein. The sample holds tens of thousands of distinct CDR3 sequences, about an eighth seen once. Per germline, CDR1 SGHAT and CDR2 FQNNGV. With 1 base removed from V and 3 bases from J, the gap between germline ends came to 10 bases. The CDR3 runs to 14 residues. The source of the sample is a study of spatial heterogeneity in lung cancer. Across the study: Detected sequences consistently included more beta-chain ones than alpha-chain ones. Within raw reads, each unique TCR and UMI combination appeared on average more than ten times.

General study results and limits: Blood contained ubiquitous expanded tumor TCRs more at resection than at follow-up.

Documented time point: sample taken at primary tumor resection. TCRs were sequenced from unsorted whole RNA of tumor, nontumor lung or PBMC. This specimen was PBMCs, taken at surgery. This clonotype originated in a male donor with early-stage non-small cell lung cancer. The chain recombines TRBV11-2 with TRBJ2-7; a possible D gene is TRBD2 (5 bases). The CDR3 region has the DNA TGTGCCAGCAGCTTAGGAGCGGAGGACTACGAGCAGTACTTC. Protein: CASSLGAEDYEQYF. The full variable domain, rest sourced from reference TRBV11-2 and TRBJ2-7, is EAGVAQSPRYKIIEKRQSVAFWCNPISGHATLYWYQQILGQGPKLLIQFQNNGVVDDSQLPKDRFSAERLKGVDSTLKIQPAKLEDSAVYLCASSLGAEDYEQYFGPGTRLTVT.